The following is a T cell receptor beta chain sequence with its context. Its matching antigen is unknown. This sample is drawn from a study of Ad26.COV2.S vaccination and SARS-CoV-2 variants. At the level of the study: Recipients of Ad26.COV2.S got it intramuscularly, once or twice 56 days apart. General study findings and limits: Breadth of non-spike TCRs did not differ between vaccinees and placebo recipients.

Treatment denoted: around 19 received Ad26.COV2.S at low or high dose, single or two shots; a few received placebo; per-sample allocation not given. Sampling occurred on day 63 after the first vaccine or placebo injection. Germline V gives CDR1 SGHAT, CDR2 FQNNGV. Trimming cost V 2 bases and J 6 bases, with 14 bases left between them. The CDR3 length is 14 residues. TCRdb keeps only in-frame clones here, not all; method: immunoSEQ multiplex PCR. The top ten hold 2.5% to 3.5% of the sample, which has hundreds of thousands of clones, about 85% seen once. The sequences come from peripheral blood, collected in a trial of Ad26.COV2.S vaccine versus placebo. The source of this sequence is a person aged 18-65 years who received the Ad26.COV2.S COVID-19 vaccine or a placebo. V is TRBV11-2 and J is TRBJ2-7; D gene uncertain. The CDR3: CASSLSGSRSEQYF. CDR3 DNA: TGTGCCAGCAGCTTAAGTGGCAGTCGTAGCGAGCAGTACTTC.